This T cell receptor (beta chain) appears in the sequencing data of a study of human T cells and chemical hapten exposure. Study background: On approximately 2 cm by approximately 2 cm of upper inner arm skin, sensitization was performed with 2% DPC. The variation in per-sample TCR yields arose mainly from small differences in pooled library volumes.

Time point indicated: patch test 1, 2 weeks after DPC sensitization. Indicated treatment: therapeutic diphenylcyclopropenone sensitization with weekly scalp DPC. Total RNA extraction was carried out from unfractionated whole blood. Original handling: More than 95,000 TCRs per sample was the median, with a range of about 20,000 to 750,000. Using its own MiXCR run on the RACE reads, TCRdb lists one record per CDR3 protein. TCRdb, not the original authors, processed these V and J calls. This sample has fewer than 500,000 distinct CDR3 sequences, with approximately 5% found just once. This clonotype occurred many times. The CDR3 is 14 amino acids. Per the germline V gene, CDR1 is MNHEY and CDR2 is SVGEGT. Trimming removed 4 bases at V and 5 bases at J, with 12 bases between.

The receptor was derived from a woman aged 45 to 65 with alopecia areata. Some clones in this sample may be carry-over from other donors' samples. V gene TRBV6-2 or TRBV6-3 combines with J gene TRBJ1-5; D may be TRBD1 (5 bases). Sample: whole blood, taken in connection with sensitization to the hapten diphenylcyclopropenone (DPC). CDR3 protein: CASSLSRVYQPQHF. In nucleotides, the CDR3 is TGTGCCAGCAGTTTAAGCAGGGTCTATCAGCCCCAGCATTTT.